These T cell receptor beta chains were read from a single sample in a study of T cell repertoires in cytomegalovirus infection. These receptors' antigens are unknown. Using its own MiXCR run on the reads, TCRdb lists one record per CDR3 protein. Here the sample spans some 310,000 distinct CDR3 sequences, 25% being singletons. Source: cultured PBMCs, taken from culture after CMV antigen stimulation. Every receptor here comes from a human donor in good health (CMV status not recorded). Some clones in this sample may be carry-over from other donors' samples. Both conserved end residues are part of each CDR3. The order of the fields is V gene, D gene, J gene, clone size, CDR3 length, CDR3 protein, CDR3 DNA. The D gene is left open where the match is weak. Size tells how often a clone was seen (once, few, many) or the class of an expanded clone, and some rows leave it out.

V: TRBV7-9
D: TRBD2
J: TRBJ2-5
size: few
length: 15
CDR3: CASSLAGGYQETQYF
DNA: TGTGCCAGCAGCTTAGCCGGGGGGTACCAAGAGACCCAGTACTTC

V: TRBV7-2
D: .
J: TRBJ1-5
size: many
length: 16
CDR3: CASSLQGAGGNQPQHF
DNA: TGTGCCAGCAGCCTCCAAGGGGCAGGGGGCAATCAGCCCCAGCATTTT

V: TRBV6-2/TRBV6-3
D: TRBD1
J: TRBJ1-5
size: .
length: 17
CDR3: CASSRAGTGNSNQPQHF
DNA: TGTGCCAGCAGCAGAGCCGGGACAGGGAATAGCAATCAGCCCCAGCATTTT

V: TRBV7-2
D: .
J: TRBJ1-1
size: many
length: 14
CDR3: CASSRRQADTEAFF
DNA: TGTGCCAGCAGCCGACGACAGGCGGACACTGAAGCTTTCTTT

V: TRBV2
D: TRBD1
J: TRBJ2-1
size: .
length: 15
CDR3: CASSRGQGRFEEQFF
DNA: TGTGCCAGCAGCCGCGGACAGGGGCGTTTTGAGGAGCAGTTCTTC

V: TRBV6-2/TRBV6-3
D: .
J: TRBJ2-3
size: few
length: 14
CDR3: CASSYSQATDTQYF
DNA: TGTGCCAGCAGTTACTCCCAGGCTACAGATACGCAGTATTTT

V: TRBV12-3/TRBV12-4
D: .
J: TRBJ1-5
size: .
length: 12
CDR3: CASSPGFPPQHF
DNA: TGTGCCAGCAGTCCCGGGTTCCCGCCCCAGCATTTT

V: TRBV20-1
D: TRBD2
J: TRBJ2-5
size: .
length: 15
CDR3: CSARVTSGNQETQYF
DNA: TGCAGTGCTAGGGTAACTAGCGGGAACCAAGAGACCCAGTACTTC

V: TRBV7-3
D: TRBD2
J: TRBJ2-3
size: few
length: 15
CDR3: CASSLIWGGTDTQYF
DNA: TGTGCCAGCAGCTTAATATGGGGGGGTACAGATACGCAGTATTTT

V: TRBV5-1
D: TRBD1
J: TRBJ2-1
size: .
length: 22
CDR3: CASSHNKWTGGRLAEGYNEQFF
DNA: TGCGCCAGCAGCCACAATAAATGGACAGGGGGCAGGCTAGCGGAGGGATACAATGAGCAGTTCTTC

V: TRBV4-1
D: .
J: TRBJ2-1
size: few
length: 15
CDR3: CASSRDTGSYNEQFF
DNA: TGCGCCAGCAGCCGGGACACTGGCTCCTACAATGAGCAGTTCTTC

V: TRBV6-5
D: .
J: TRBJ2-5
size: few
length: 16
CDR3: CASSPDSRVGQETQYF
DNA: TGTGCCAGCAGCCCCGATTCCAGGGTGGGGCAAGAGACCCAGTACTTC

V: TRBV27
D: .
J: TRBJ1-5
size: few
length: 12
CDR3: CASSLIRQPQHF
DNA: TGTGCCAGCAGTCTTATACGTCAGCCCCAGCATTTT